This T cell receptor (beta chain) was sequenced during a study of cytomegalovirus exposure and HLA in healthy donors. Among the donors, all were healthy bone marrow donors. Comment on this clone: The antigen remains undetermined.

Study results and caveats: The majority of TCR sequences were rare, yet some public TCRs appeared in many donors. When a later analysis compared HLA-associated TCR beta chains with equally common others, the HLA-associated chains turned out to be more clonally expanded and to have lower generation probabilities. Presence/absence results assume similar sequencing depth per donor, which may not hold.

Germline lookup yields CDR1 SGHNT and CDR2 YYREEE (reference sequence). There are 13 residues in the CDR3. The J segment lost 7 bases and the V segment lost 3 bases, leaving 4 bases of the junction unmatched. A multiplex PCR was run with 60 Vbeta primers and 13 Jbeta primers. Clones were read by immunoSEQ multiplex PCR, and TCRdb kept only the in-frame ones, dropping some. The sample spans about 170,000 clones; the ten largest clones claim over 1%. The V and J genes are TRBV5-4 and TRBJ1-3, with 7 bases that match TRBD1. Sequenced material: PBMCs. The clonotype comes from a woman aged 55 to 70 in good health and CMV-seronegative. The DNA for the CDR3 is TGTGCCAGCAGCTCGACAGGGAGCAACACCATATATTTT. It translates to CASSSTGSNTIYF.